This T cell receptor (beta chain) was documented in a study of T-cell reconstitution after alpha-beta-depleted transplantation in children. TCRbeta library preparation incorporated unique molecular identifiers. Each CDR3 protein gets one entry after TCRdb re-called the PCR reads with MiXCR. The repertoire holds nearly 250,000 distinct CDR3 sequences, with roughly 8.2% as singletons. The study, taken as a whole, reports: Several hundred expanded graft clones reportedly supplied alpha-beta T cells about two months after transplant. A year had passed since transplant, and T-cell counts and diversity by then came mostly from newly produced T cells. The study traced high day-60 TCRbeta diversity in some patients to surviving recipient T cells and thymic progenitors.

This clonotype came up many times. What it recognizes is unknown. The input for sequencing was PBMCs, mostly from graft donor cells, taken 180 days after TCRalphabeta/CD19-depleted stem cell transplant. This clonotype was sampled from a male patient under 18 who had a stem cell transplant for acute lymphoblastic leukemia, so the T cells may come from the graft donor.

Here the CDR3 DNA reads TGTGCCAGCGGCGAACAGGGGCCCTATGGCTACACCTTC. Amino acid sequence: CASGEQGPYGYTF. The chain uses TRBV6-1 and TRBJ1-2, with 7 bases that match TRBD1. The CDR3 runs 13 residues. In germline, CDR1 is MNHNS, CDR2 SASEGT. Trimming at V came to 8 bases and at J to 4 bases, leaving 7 bases not matched to a gene.